The 32 T cell receptor beta chains given below trace back to one sample, sequenced in a study of blood T cell repertoires in COVID-19. The method was immunoSEQ multiplex PCR; TCRdb's version includes in-frame clones alone and lacks a portion of them. The sample contains about 50,000 clones, 81% of which appear only once. Sequences were obtained from peripheral blood. The origin of the receptors is a woman aged 80 or older with COVID-19, enrolled during active disease.

V gene TRBV3-1 (or the pseudogene TRBV3-2) combines with J gene TRBJ1-6; 7 nucleotides match TRBD1. The CDR3 loop spans 16 amino acids. After removal of 4 bases from V and 5 bases from J, the junction contained 8 bases not matched to a gene. CDR1 LGHDT and CDR2 YNNKEL come from the germline V gene (reference sequence). This CDR3 reads CASSPQGQTDNSPLHF. The CDR3 bases are TGTGCCAGCAGCCCCCAGGGACAGACAGATAATTCACCCCTCCACTTT.

The rearrangement joins TRBV19 to TRBJ1-4; 8 bases are a match to TRBD1. The CDR3 totals 13 residues. After removal of 7 bases from V and 8 bases from J, the junction contained 6 bases not matched to a gene. The germline gives CDR1 LNHDA, CDR2 SQIVND (reference sequence). DNA of the CDR3: TGTGCCAGTACCCGACAGGGGTTGGAAAAACTGTTTTTT. This translates into CASTRQGLEKLFF.

The chain carries TRBV30 and TRBJ2-1; TRBD2 matches 7 bases. V lost 2 bases and J lost 8; bases outside the gene matches: 9. Germline values: CDR1 GTSNPN, CDR2 SVGIG (reference sequence). The CDR3 contains 14 residues. CDR3 residues: CAWSPDWGGDEQFF. In DNA, the CDR3 is TGTGCCTGGAGTCCCGACTGGGGGGGTGATGAGCAGTTCTTC. The variable domain in full, with the rest retrieved from reference TRBV30 and TRBJ2-1, is SQTIHQWPATLVQPVGSPLSLECTVEGTSNPNLYWYRQAAGRGLQLLFYSVGIGQISSEVPQNLSASRPQDRQFILSSKKLLLSDSGFYLCAWSPDWGGDEQFFGPGTRLTVL.

This chain links TRBV30 with TRBJ2-7; a weak D match, TRBD1 (5 bases). Germline values: CDR1 GTSNPN, CDR2 SVGIG (reference sequence). This CDR3 has 13 amino acids. Trimming cost V 3 bases and J 3 bases, with 12 bases left between them. The CDR3 is CAWSVQEIYEQYF. CDR3 in DNA: TGTGCCTGGAGCGTACAGGAGATCTACGAGCAGTACTTC.

This chain connects TRBV7-8 to TRBJ2-2; D possibly corresponds to TRBD1 (6 bases). This CDR3 has 18 amino acids. CDR1 is SGHVS, CDR2 FQNEAQ, per germline. V was trimmed by 1 base and J by 4 bases, leaving 19 bases between them. The CDR3 sequence is CASSLGVGGRASTGELFF. Here the CDR3 DNA reads TGTGCCAGCAGCTTAGGAGTTGGGGGCAGGGCGAGCACCGGGGAGCTGTTTTTT. Variable domain in full (rest from reference TRBV7-8 and TRBJ2-2): GAGVSQSPRYKVAKRGQDVALRCDPISGHVSLFWYQQALGQGPEFLTYFQNEAQLDKSGLPSDRFFAERPEGSVSTLKIQRTQQEDSAVYLCASSLGVGGRASTGELFFGEGSRLTVL.

This chain links TRBV19 with TRBJ2-7; D is possibly TRBD2 (7 bases). This CDR3 spans 16 amino acids. The V end lost 4 bases, the J end lost 2 bases, and 18 bases lay between the germline ends. The germline CDR1 and CDR2 sequences are LNHDA and SQIVND (reference sequence). In DNA form, the CDR3 reads TGTGCCAGTAGTACCCAGGGGAGGGGCCGGGCCTACGAGCAGTACTTC. Its protein is CASSTQGRGRAYEQYF.

This clone appeared a few times. The chain employs TRBV28 and TRBJ2-1; 7 bases are shared with TRBD1. Germline CDR1 reads MDHEN; CDR2 reads SYDVKM. With 11 bases clipped from V and 8 bases from J, the junction kept 9 bases outside the gene matches. The length of the CDR3 is 12 residues. The CDR3 DNA reads TGTGCCGTCCGACAGGGTACAGATGAGCAGTTCTTC. Encoded protein: CAVRQGTDEQFF. Based on the CDR3 plus reference TRBV28 and TRBJ2-1, the full variable domain is DVKVTQSSRYLVKRTGEKVFLECVQDMDHENMFWYRQDPGLGLRLIYFSYDVKMKEKGDIPEGYSVSREKKERFSLILESASTNQTSMYLCAVRQGTDEQFFGPGTRLTVL.

J is TRBJ1-2 and V is TRBV2; a possible D gene is TRBD1 (6 bases). CDR1 and CDR2 (germline): SNHLY, FYNNEI. The CDR3 runs 14 residues. Trimming shortened V by 9 bases and J by 4 bases, and 18 bases separated the two germline ends. The CDR3 loop is CAREQGGNTYGYTF. In DNA form, the CDR3 reads TGTGCCAGAGAACAGGGAGGGAATACCTATGGCTACACCTTC. Supplemented by reference TRBV2 and TRBJ1-2, the full variable domain reads EPEVTQTPSHQVTQMGQEVILRCVPISNHLYFYWYRQILGQKVEFLVSFYNNEISEKSEIFDDQFSVERPDGSNFTLKIRSTKLEDSAMYFCAREQGGNTYGYTFGSGTRLTVV.

Regarding this clone: The DNA is omitted, as the CDR3 cannot be located on it reliably, and the CDR3 follows TCRdb's listing. The chain carries TRBV21-1 and TRBJ2-3; TRBD2 was called by the table and not checked on the DNA. TRBV21-1 is classified as a pseudogene. The CDR3 is 19 residues long, ends included. The CDR3 here is CASSTWGQGTSGSTDTQYF.

V gene TRBV7-6 combines with J gene TRBJ2-1, with 8 bases fitting TRBD2. Germline trimming cut 3 bases from V and 8 bases from J; bases unmatched to any gene: 6. This CDR3 comprises 14 residues. Looked up from germline, CDR1 is SGHVS and CDR2 is FNYEAQ. The DNA for the CDR3 is TGTGCCAGCAGCTTTGGACTAGCAGGCTATGAGCAGTTCTTC. This gives the protein CASSFGLAGYEQFF.

The table lists this clone with a count of one. The chain combines TRBV7-2 with TRBJ2-7; 7 positions agree with TRBD2. With V trimmed by 5 bases and J by 5 bases, 12 bases remained unmatched. The germline gives CDR1 SGHTA, CDR2 FQGNSA. The CDR3 loop spans 15 amino acids. CDR3 loop: CASSLIVGGPDEQYF. The CDR3 DNA follows: TGTGCCAGCAGCCTAATAGTGGGAGGGCCCGACGAGCAGTACTTC.

The chain combines TRBV29-1 with TRBJ2-3; the D gene is possibly TRBD1 (7 bases). Trimming shortened V by 2 bases and J by 2 bases, and 17 bases separated the two germline ends. CDR1 and CDR2 (germline): SQVTM, ANQGSEA. CDR3 length: 16 amino acids. CDR3 DNA: TGCAGCGTTGAAATCGAGTCAGGGGGGATCACAGATACGCAGTATTTT. Translating gives CSVEIESGGITDTQYF.

The V gene is TRBV6-5, the J gene TRBJ2-5; 10 bases match TRBD2. There are 15 residues in the CDR3. From germline, CDR1 is MNHEY and CDR2 SVGAGI. V lost 4 bases and J lost 5; bases outside the gene matches: 7. The CDR3 DNA reads TGTGCCAGCAGTTCCCCTAGCGGGAGTGGGGAGACCCAGTACTTC. Its protein product is CASSSPSGSGETQYF.

The chain recombines TRBV7-8 with TRBJ2-5; 10 nucleotides align to TRBD1. Germline V CDR1 and CDR2: SGHVS, FQNEAQ. The CDR3 runs 15 residues. Trimming cost V 2 bases and J 6 bases; bases outside gene matches: 6. The CDR3 is CASSLPRQGAKTQYF. The CDR3 bases are TGTGCCAGCAGCTTACCTCGACAGGGGGCAAAGACCCAGTACTTC.

V gene TRBV24-1 combines with J gene TRBJ2-3; TRBD2 might be the D (6 bases). The V end lost 5 bases, the J end lost 0 bases, and 23 bases lay between the germline ends. Germline values: CDR1 KGHDR, CDR2 SFDVKD. CDR3 length: 19 amino acids. The CDR3 DNA is TGTGCCACCAGTGCCCTGGCTGGGCTAGCGAGAACTAGCACAGATACGCAGTATTTT. It translates to CATSALAGLARTSTDTQYF.

The rearrangement uses TRBV3-1 (or the pseudogene TRBV3-2) and TRBJ1-1, with 9 bases fitting TRBD1. Germline CDR1 and CDR2: LGHDT and YNNKEL (reference sequence). This CDR3 spans 16 amino acids. J was trimmed by 6 bases and V by 3 bases; bases with no gene match: 11. CDR3 DNA sequence: TGTGCCAGCAGCCATATGCTTGGACAGGGGAAGGCTGAAGCTTTCTTT. Its protein product is CASSHMLGQGKAEAFF.

This chain connects TRBV10-3 to TRBJ1-1, with D perhaps matching TRBD1 (6 bases). This CDR3 region has 15 residues. The V end was cut by 6 bases, the J end by 0 bases, with 14 bases between. Germline loops: CDR1 ENHRY, CDR2 SYGVKD. In DNA, the CDR3 is TGTGCCATCAGAGGGCCGGGGGGCGTGAACACTGAAGCTTTCTTT. This gives the protein CAIRGPGGVNTEAFF.

The chain combines TRBV7-2 with TRBJ2-7, with 12 bases matching TRBD1. CDR3 length equals 16 residues. Germline V gene data show CDR1 as SGHTA and CDR2 as FQGNSA. The trim removed 5 bases at V and 6 bases at J, leaving 11 bases unmatched. The CDR3 DNA reads as TGTGCCAGCAGCCCAACCCGGGGACAGGGGGCGAGCGAGCAGTACTTC. As protein: CASSPTRGQGASEQYF.

This clone was counted a few times. This chain connects TRBV9 to TRBJ2-3, with D tentatively TRBD1 (5 bases). Germline V CDR1 and CDR2: SGDLS, YYNGEE. The V end was cut by 0 bases, the J end by 0 bases, with 17 bases between. This CDR3 has 18 amino acids. This CDR3 is CASSVGTGHTSSTDTQYF. The CDR3 DNA is TGTGCCAGCAGCGTAGGAACAGGACATACCTCGAGCACAGATACGCAGTATTTT.

The V gene is TRBV19, the J gene TRBJ2-5; TRBD2 might be the D (6 bases). Trimming stripped 8 bases from V and 5 bases from J, with 12 bases between. The CDR3 is 12 residues long. From germline, CDR1 is LNHDA and CDR2 SQIVND (reference sequence). The CDR3: CASWDLAETQYF. Written as DNA, the CDR3 is TGTGCCAGTTGGGACTTAGCGGAGACCCAGTACTTC.

The chain carries TRBV7-9 and TRBJ1-1, with D possibly TRBD1 on 5 matching bases. V lost 1 base and J lost 1, with 16 bases in between. The CDR3 is made up of 17 amino acids. Germline assignment: CDR1 SEHNR and CDR2 FQNEAQ (reference sequence). The CDR3 here is CASSLVGTMGGNTEAFF. The CDR3 coding sequence is TGTGCCAGCAGCTTAGTGGGGACGATGGGGGGGAACACTGAAGCTTTCTTT.

This chain joins TRBV7-3 and TRBJ2-7, with TRBD2 as a possible D gene (6 bases). V lost 5 bases to trimming and J lost 7 bases, with 15 bases between them. Germline V gives CDR1 SGHTA, CDR2 FQGTGA. The CDR3 covers 13 residues. In nucleotides, the CDR3 is TGTGCCAGCAGCGCCTCAGGTGCGGGGGAGCAGTACTTC. Translating it yields CASSASGAGEQYF.

V usage is TRBV6-5 and J usage is TRBJ1-4; TRBD1 matches 9 bases. V dropped 6 bases and J dropped 3; count of bases not matched to a gene: 5. CDR1 and CDR2 from the germline V gene are MNHEY and SVGAGI. The CDR3 runs to 15 residues. CDR3 amino acids: CASRLTGGANEKLFF. The CDR3 DNA reads TGTGCCAGCAGGCTGACAGGGGGAGCTAATGAAAAACTGTTTTTT.

Worth noting for this clone: One end of the junction varies from germline; a read error may be responsible. The V gene is TRBV7-7, the J gene TRBJ2-7; unclear D gene. Germline CDR1 reads SSHAT; CDR2 reads FNYEAQ (reference sequence). The CDR3 extends over 13 amino acids. The CDR3 spells CASSSDNVGEQYF. The DNA of the CDR3 is TGTGCTAGCAGCTCAGACAACGTGGGCGAGCAGTACTTC. Complete variable domain (other parts from reference TRBV7-7 and TRBJ2-7): GAGVSQSPRYKVTKRGQDVTLRCDPISSHATLYWYQQALGQGPEFLTYFNYEAQPDKSGLPSDRFSAERPEGSISTLTIQRTEQRDSAMYRCASSSDNVGEQYFGPGTRLTVT.

The chain recombines TRBV27 with TRBJ2-7; 8 nucleotides match TRBD1. The V gene's germline CDR1 is MNHEY and CDR2 SMNVEV (reference sequence). There are 13 residues in the CDR3. V dropped 6 bases and J dropped 2; count of bases not matched to a gene: 3. The CDR3 loop reads CASRLTGAYEQYF. The DNA of the CDR3 is TGTGCCAGCAGGTTGACAGGGGCCTACGAGCAGTACTTC.

CDR3 region: CSVEGFGTSGRFSYNEQFF. As DNA, the CDR3 is TGCAGCGTTGAGGGCTTCGGGACTAGCGGGAGGTTTTCCTACAATGAGCAGTTCTTC. The chain carries TRBV29-1 and TRBJ2-1, with 15 bases identical to TRBD2. The junction had 10 bases not matched to a gene; V was cut back by 3 bases and J by 1 base. The CDR3 has 19 amino acids. The germline V gene encodes CDR1 SQVTM and CDR2 ANQGSEA.

This chain uses TRBV2 with TRBJ2-5; D is unclear. The germline V and J ends were trimmed by 4 bases and 7 bases, with 13 bases remaining between them. The CDR3 totals 13 residues. CDR1 is SNHLY and CDR2 is FYNNEI in the germline V gene. The CDR3 bases are TGTGCCAGCAGTGTAGGTGACATCGGGACCCAGTACTTC. Its translation: CASSVGDIGTQYF. The full variable domain, its missing parts supplied by reference TRBV2 and TRBJ2-5, is EPEVTQTPSHQVTQMGQEVILRCVPISNHLYFYWYRQILGQKVEFLVSFYNNEISEKSEIFDDQFSVERPDGSNFTLKIRSTKLEDSAMYFCASSVGDIGTQYFGPGTRLLVL.

The chain recombines TRBV6-5 with TRBJ2-2, with 7 bases aligning to TRBD1. CDR1 is MNHEY and CDR2 is SVGAGI in the germline V gene. The CDR3 spans 15 residues. The junction had 5 bases not matched to a gene; V was cut back by 7 bases and J by 0 bases. Here the CDR3 reads CASTQGQPNTGELFF. The CDR3 DNA reads as TGTGCCAGCACCCAGGGACAGCCGAACACCGGGGAGCTGTTTTTT.

The chain couples TRBV13 to TRBJ2-1; maybe TRBD2 (6 bases). Looked up from germline, CDR1 is PRHDT and CDR2 is FYEKMQ (reference sequence). Trimming left V 3 bases short and J 7 bases short, with 13 bases between. The CDR3 sequence is 14 residues long. The CDR3 nucleotides read TGTGCCAGCAGCTTCCGAGGTCGGGGGAATGAGCAGTTCTTC. It is translated as CASSFRGRGNEQFF.

Notes on this clone: At one of its ends the junction is not consistent with the germline gene, which may arise from a read error. The J gene is TRBJ2-5, the V gene TRBV7-7, with 8 bases lining up with TRBD2. The length of the CDR3 is 14 residues. CDR1 and CDR2 (germline): SSHAT, FNYEAQ (reference sequence). The CDR3 region is CASSFSGNQETQYF. The CDR3 DNA sequence: TGTGCTAGCAGCTTTAGCGGGAACCAAGAGACCCAGTACTTC.

The chain combines TRBV18 with TRBJ2-2; 10 bases map to TRBD2. In germline, CDR1 is KGHSH, CDR2 LQKENI. The CDR3 has 15 amino acids. Germline trimming cut 5 bases from V and 5 bases from J; bases unmatched to any gene: 5. DNA for the CDR3: TGTGCCAGCTCAGCTAGCGGGAGACTAACCGGGGAGCTGTTTTTT. Its protein product is CASSASGRLTGELFF.

The gene calls are TRBV20-1 and TRBJ2-7; D possibly corresponds to TRBD1 (5 bases). This CDR3 region has 11 residues. Trimming took off 6 bases at V and 3 bases at J, with 9 bases between the two ends. In germline, CDR1 is DFQATT, CDR2 SNEGSKA (reference sequence). The CDR3 loop is CSAQTDYEQYF. The DNA of the CDR3 is TGCAGTGCCCAGACAGACTACGAGCAGTACTTC.